The 7 T cell receptor beta chains given below trace back to one sample, sequenced in a study of PD-L1 blockade in urothelial cancer. The method was immunoSEQ multiplex PCR; TCRdb's version includes in-frame clones alone and lacks a portion of them. The sample holds around 30,000 clones; roughly 80% are singletons and the top ten take roughly 1.9%. Specimen: PBMCs, collected around atezolizumab (anti-PD-L1) treatment. The receptors were sampled from a middle-aged man with urothelial cancer.

This clone was counted a few times. The gene calls are TRBV5-4 and TRBJ2-1, with TRBD1 identical over 7 bases. In germline, CDR1 is SGHNT, CDR2 YYREEE (reference sequence). There are 15 residues in the CDR3. V was clipped by 0 bases and J by 11 bases; unmatched bases: 11. CDR3 DNA: TGTGCCAGCAGCTTGGTTTCCAGTCTACAGGGGAAGCAGTTCTTC. Protein product: CASSLVSSLQGKQFF.

J is TRBJ2-3 and V is TRBV7-9, with 8 positions matching TRBD2. The V segment lost 1 base and the J segment 0 bases; nucleotides outside the gene matches: 3. CDR3 length equals 16 residues. Germline values: CDR1 SEHNR, CDR2 FQNEAQ (reference sequence). The CDR3 DNA reads as TGTGCCAGCAGCTTAGTGGCGGGAGGTAGCACAGATACGCAGTATTTT. Protein sequence: CASSLVAGGSTDTQYF.

The genes are TRBV5-1 and TRBJ1-1, with a possible D match to TRBD1 (6 bases). The CDR3 totals 14 residues. The ends were cut back, 7 bases at V and 1 base at J, with 14 bases in the middle. CDR1 SGHRS and CDR2 YFSETQ come from the germline V gene. CDR3 in DNA: TGCGCCAGCGGCCGATCAGGGGCGAACACTGAAGCTTTCTTT. It encodes CASGRSGANTEAFF.

As DNA, the CDR3 is TGCAGCGCAGGACAGGGGACTTACAATGAGCAGTTCTTC. It specifies CSAGQGTYNEQFF. The V gene is TRBV29-1, the J gene TRBJ2-1; 9 bases match TRBD1. The trim removed 7 bases at V and 4 bases at J, leaving 5 bases unmatched. Looked up from germline, CDR1 is SQVTM and CDR2 is ANQGSEA. The CDR3 is 13 residues long.

CDR3 DNA: TGTGCCAGCAGCTTAAACCAGAATGGCTACACCTTC. Translation: CASSLNQNGYTF. This rearrangement joins TRBV7-9 to TRBJ1-2; D is unresolved. V shed 2 bases and J shed 6 bases, with 7 bases lying between them. Germline loops: CDR1 SEHNR, CDR2 FQNEAQ (reference sequence). The CDR3 sequence is 12 residues long.

The rearrangement links TRBV19 to TRBJ1-1; 7 bases are shared with TRBD1. This CDR3 contains 12 residues. Germline CDR1 LNHDA, CDR2 SQIVND (reference sequence). V gave up 8 bases and J gave up 3 bases; unmatched junction bases: 3. CDR3 nucleotide sequence: TGTGCCAGTTCGACAGGGTACACTGAAGCTTTCTTT. Encoded protein: CASSTGYTEAFF.

This chain links TRBV27 with TRBJ2-1, with TRBD1 matching 12 bases. The germline CDR1 and CDR2 sequences are MNHEY and SMNVEV (reference sequence). The CDR3 is made up of 15 amino acids. J was trimmed by 11 bases and V by 5 bases; bases with no gene match: 10. CDR3 nucleotides: TGTGCCAGCAGTGGGGACAGGGGGCGCTTCCGAAAGCAGTTCTTC. It yields the protein CASSGDRGRFRKQFF.